This TCR beta chain was captured in a study of shared clonotypes between healthy human individuals. Study context: Serving as donors were a couple of women and a few men, whose ages spanned 18 to 49.

Study-level points and caveats: Estimated clonotype richness was generally higher in naive than memory subsets.

The run depth of the assay was deep. The table came from immunoSEQ multiplex PCR; TCRdb's copy has only in-frame clones and leaves some out. The sample has millions of clones; 85% to 95% are singletons. The germline gives CDR1 SGHDT, CDR2 YYEEEE. The length of the CDR3 is 15 residues. V was pared by 2 bases and J by 3 bases, with 7 bases of the junction left unmatched. Concerning this clone: The antigen is not known.

This chain joins TRBV5-6 and TRBJ2-7, with 8 positions matching TRBD1. This TCR derives from a man between 18 and 35 years old in good health. Specimen: naive CD4+ T cells sorted from blood. Subset defined: CD45RA+ positively selected. CDR3 sequence reads: CASSFPGGANYEQYF. The CDR3 DNA reads TGTGCCAGCAGCTTCCCAGGGGGCGCCAACTACGAGCAGTACTTC. Combining the CDR3 with reference TRBV5-6 and TRBJ2-7 gives the whole variable domain DAGVTQSPTHLIKTRGQQVTLRCSPKSGHDTVSWYQQALGQGPQFIFQYYEEEERQRGNFPDRFSGHQFPNYSSELNVNALLLGDSALYLCASSFPGGANYEQYFGPGTRLTVT.